This TCR beta chain originates from a study of Ad26.COV2.S vaccination and SARS-CoV-2 variants (dated by TCRdb to about 2021). Looking at the study overall: Donors in the vaccine arm were drawn from COV1001, a multicentre, randomized, double-blind, placebo-controlled phase I-IIa trial testing Ad26.COV2.S in healthy adults. Dosing of Ad26.COV2.S was intramuscular, at either 5x10^10 or 1x10^11 viral particles, delivered as one shot or as two shots spaced 56 days apart. Sequencing of the TCRbeta repertoire served to evaluate the specificity and breadth of SARS-CoV-2-reactive T cell receptors following Ad26.COV2.S vaccination. The TCR-sequenced set comprised around 30 samples: around 20 Ad26.COV2.S vaccine recipients, 5 placebo recipients and 8 SARS-CoV-2 convalescent individuals. Participants in the trial were split at random into five groups of five each, receiving low-dose or high-dose Ad26.COV2.S once or twice, or else placebo on both occasions. Investigators remained blinded to trial group allocation during experiments and outcome assessment. Overall study outcomes, separate from this receptor: Ad26.COV2.S recipients had higher spike-specific TCR breadth than placebo recipients (P = 0.0014). After vaccination, spike-specific CD8+ and CD4+ T cell responses were reported to show substantial breadth. According to the authors, total T cell responses may have been underestimated by the TCR breadth and depth analyses. Non-spike TCR breadth was comparable between vaccine and placebo recipients, consistent with the vaccine containing only spike. The study was not powered for comparison of responses between vaccine doses or regimens.

Trimming at the junction amounts to 6 bases on V and 3 bases on J, and the germline ends lie 18 bases apart. The CDR3 numbers 16 residues from cysteine through phenylalanine. Solely the CDR3 DNA is kept, with 48 bases framed from the first base. The germline V gene (reference sequence) gives CDR1 as SEHNR and CDR2 as FQNEAQ. On this clone itself: It has no known antigen specificity. Base qualities are missing; no much larger clone stands one base away.

The treatment or condition label for this specimen denotes: around 19 received Ad26.COV2.S at low or high dose, single or two shots; a few received placebo; per-sample allocation not given. Repertoires of vaccine and placebo recipients were sequenced from samples taken on day 63 after the first injection. Cohort 1b enrolled 20 to 30 adults aged 18-55 years at a single site in Boston, USA, between 29 July and 7 August 2020. Ad26.COV2.S was a replication-incompetent adenovirus type 26 vector expressing a prefusion-stabilized SARS-CoV-2 spike protein from the original Wuhan strain. TCRbeta CDR3 regions were sequenced with the immunoSEQ Assay. After extraction, genomic DNA underwent amplification by bias-controlled multiplex PCR, followed by high-throughput sequencing. The source study handled its data this way. To quantify the absolute abundance of every unique TCRbeta CDR3 region, sequences were collapsed and filtered. Usable DNA was measured by amplifying reference genes present in all nucleated cells, and TCRbeta template counts were normalized to that usable DNA to estimate T cell fraction. Repertoire TCRs were annotated as SARS-CoV-2-specific when V gene, CDR3 amino acid sequence and J gene were exactly matched to a known reactive TCR set. The reference SARS-CoV-2 TCR set was derived from MIRA and filtered for enrichment in COVID-19-positive ImmuneCODE repertoires, a step that removed public or cross-reactive TCRs. Using the MIRA antigens, annotated TCRs were further analysed by specific ORF or by position within an ORF. Breadth was defined as the number of annotated unique rearrangements divided by the total number of unique productive rearrangements, and depth was defined as the summed frequency of the annotated unique rearrangements. Two-sided Wilcoxon rank-sum tests were applied when comparing TCR breadth between groups. Sourced from immuneACCESS, this table was stored by TCRdb with only in-frame sequences that have V and J called. A share of the clones is absent; for the studies checked, an unresolved V gene accounts for under half, and the remainder has no known explanation. V and J calls and clone size follow that table, whereas D and trimming were derived from the DNA. This sample is represented by roughly 460,000 clones; roughly nine tenths of them were singletons. The ten largest clones capture 1.7% of the sample.

Sequences were derived from peripheral blood, sampled in a trial of Ad26.COV2.S vaccine versus placebo. This sequence was found in a person between 18 and 65 years old who received the Ad26.COV2.S COVID-19 vaccine or a placebo. The V and J genes are TRBV7-9 and TRBJ1-3, and TRBD1 may be the D gene, going by 6 matching bases. The CDR3 region: CASRPPPGVDGNTIYF. The DNA sequence is TGTGCCAGCAGACCCCCCCCAGGGGTGGATGGAAACACCATATATTTT. Joined to the reference TRBV7-9 and TRBJ1-3 proteins, this CDR3 gives the full variable domain: DTGVSQNPRHKITKRGQNVTFRCDPISEHNRLYWYRQTLGQGPEFLTYFQNEAQLEKSRLLSDRFSAERPKGSFSTLEIQRTEQGDSAMYLCASRPPPGVDGNTIYFGEGSWLTVV.